This TCR beta chain was sequenced during a study of Ad26.COV2.S vaccination and SARS-CoV-2 variants. In the study overall: Donor was assigned to the Ad26.COV2.S arm of trial COV1001. General study findings and limits: Total T cell responses, in the TCR breadth and depth analyses, may have been underestimated. Spike-specific CD8+ and CD4+ T cell responses reportedly showed substantial breadth after vaccination.

The CDR3 has 13 residues. Germline lookup yields CDR1 KGHSH and CDR2 LQKENI. Between the trimmed V and J ends, which lost 0 bases and 7 bases, there was a span of 9 bases. This clone showed up just a few times. Antigen unknown. As to treatment: some 20 received Ad26.COV2.S at low or high dose, single or two shots; roughly five received placebo; per-sample allocation not given. Sampling happened 63 days after the first vaccine or placebo injection. Sequencing was performed with immunoSEQ multiplex PCR; in TCRdb, only in-frame clones are kept and a portion is missing. The data show 400,000 to 500,000 clones, with roughly nine tenths seen just once and approximately 2.5% held by the top ten.

This sequence joins TRBV18 and TRBJ1-2; D is ambiguous. The TCR comes from a person between 18 and 65 years old who received the Ad26.COV2.S COVID-19 vaccine or a placebo. Sample: peripheral blood, taken in a trial of Ad26.COV2.S vaccine versus placebo. The CDR3 nucleotides are TGTGCCAGCTCACCACCAGCGTTCGGTGGCTACACCTTC. The encoded protein is CASSPPAFGGYTF.